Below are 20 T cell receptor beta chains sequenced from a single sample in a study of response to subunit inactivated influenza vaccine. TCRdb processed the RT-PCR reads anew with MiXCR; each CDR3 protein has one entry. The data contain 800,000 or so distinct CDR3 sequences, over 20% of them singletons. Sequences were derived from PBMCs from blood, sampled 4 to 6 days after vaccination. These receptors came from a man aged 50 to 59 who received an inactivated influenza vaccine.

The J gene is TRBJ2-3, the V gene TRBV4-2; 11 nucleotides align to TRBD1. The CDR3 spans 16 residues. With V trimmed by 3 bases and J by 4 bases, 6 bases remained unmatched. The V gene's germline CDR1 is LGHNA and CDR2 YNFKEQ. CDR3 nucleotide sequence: TGTGCCAGCAGCCATCACCGGGACAGGGGGGCAGATACGCAGTATTTT. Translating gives CASSHHRDRGADTQYF.

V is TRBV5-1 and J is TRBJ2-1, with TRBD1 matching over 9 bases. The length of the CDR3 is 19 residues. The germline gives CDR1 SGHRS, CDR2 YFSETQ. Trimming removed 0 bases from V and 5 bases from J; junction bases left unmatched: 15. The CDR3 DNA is TGCGCCAGCAGCTTGGCTGCAACTCCCGGGACAGGGTTTAACAATGAGCAGTTCTTC. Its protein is CASSLAATPGTGFNNEQFF.

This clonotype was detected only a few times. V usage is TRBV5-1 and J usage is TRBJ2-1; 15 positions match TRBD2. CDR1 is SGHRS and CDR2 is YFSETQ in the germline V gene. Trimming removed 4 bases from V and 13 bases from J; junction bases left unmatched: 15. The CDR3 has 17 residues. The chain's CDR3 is CASSTGPGLAGGRIQFF. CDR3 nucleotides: TGCGCCAGCAGCACGGGACCGGGACTAGCGGGAGGAAGAATCCAGTTCTTC.

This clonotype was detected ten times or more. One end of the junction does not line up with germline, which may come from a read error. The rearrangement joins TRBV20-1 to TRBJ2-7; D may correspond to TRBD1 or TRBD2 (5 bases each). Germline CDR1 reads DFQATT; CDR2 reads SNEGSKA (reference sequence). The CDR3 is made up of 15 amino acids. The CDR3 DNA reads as TGCAGTGCAAGAGACGGGACCAGAAGCGTTTACGAGCAGTACTTC. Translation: CSARDGTRSVYEQYF.

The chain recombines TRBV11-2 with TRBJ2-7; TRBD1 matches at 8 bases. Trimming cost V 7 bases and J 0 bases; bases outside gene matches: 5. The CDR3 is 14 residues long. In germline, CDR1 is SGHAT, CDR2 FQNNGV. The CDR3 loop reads CASKQGAISYEQYF. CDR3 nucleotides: TGTGCCAGCAAGCAGGGGGCGATCTCCTACGAGCAGTACTTC.

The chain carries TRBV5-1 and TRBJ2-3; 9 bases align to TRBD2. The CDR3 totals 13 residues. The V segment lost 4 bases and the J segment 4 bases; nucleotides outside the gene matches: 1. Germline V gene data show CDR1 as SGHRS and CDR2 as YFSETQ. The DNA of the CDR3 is TGCGCCAGCAGCGGCGGGAGGGCAGATACGCAGTATTTT. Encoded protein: CASSGGRADTQYF.

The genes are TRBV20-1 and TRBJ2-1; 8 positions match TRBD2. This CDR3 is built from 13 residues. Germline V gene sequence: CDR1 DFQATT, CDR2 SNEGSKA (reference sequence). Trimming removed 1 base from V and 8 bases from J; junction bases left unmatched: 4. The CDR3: CSARAGGMDEQFF. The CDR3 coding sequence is TGCAGTGCTAGAGCGGGGGGGATGGATGAGCAGTTCTTC.

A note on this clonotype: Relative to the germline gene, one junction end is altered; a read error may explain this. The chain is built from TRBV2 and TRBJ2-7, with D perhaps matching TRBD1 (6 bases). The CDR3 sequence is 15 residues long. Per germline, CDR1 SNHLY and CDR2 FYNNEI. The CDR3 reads CATSEGGHFSYEQYF. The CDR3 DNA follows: TGTGCCACCAGTGAAGGGGGTCACTTCTCCTACGAGCAGTACTTC.

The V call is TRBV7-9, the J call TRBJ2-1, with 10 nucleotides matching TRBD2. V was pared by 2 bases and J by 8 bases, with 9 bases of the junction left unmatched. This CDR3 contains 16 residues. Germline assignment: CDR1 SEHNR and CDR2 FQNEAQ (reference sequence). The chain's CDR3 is CASSLRLAGGGDEQFF. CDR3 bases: TGTGCCAGCAGCTTAAGACTAGCGGGCGGGGGTGATGAGCAGTTCTTC. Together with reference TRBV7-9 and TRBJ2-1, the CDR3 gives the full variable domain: DTGVSQNPRHKITKRGQNVTFRCDPISEHNRLYWYRQTLGQGPEFLTYFQNEAQLEKSRLLSDRFSAERPKGSFSTLEIQRTEQGDSAMYLCASSLRLAGGGDEQFFGPGTRLTVL.

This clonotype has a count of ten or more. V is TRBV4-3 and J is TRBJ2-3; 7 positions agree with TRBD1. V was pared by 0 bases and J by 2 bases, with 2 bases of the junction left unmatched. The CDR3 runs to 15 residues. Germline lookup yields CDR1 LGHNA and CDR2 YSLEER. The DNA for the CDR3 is TGCGCCAGCAGCCAAGAAGGACAGGCCACAGATACGCAGTATTTT. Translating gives CASSQEGQATDTQYF.

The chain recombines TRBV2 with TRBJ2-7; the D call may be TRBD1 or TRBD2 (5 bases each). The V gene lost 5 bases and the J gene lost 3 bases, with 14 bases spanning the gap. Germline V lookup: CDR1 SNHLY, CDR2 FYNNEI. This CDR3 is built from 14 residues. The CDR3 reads CASSSHGGFYEQYF. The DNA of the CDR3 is TGTGCCAGCAGTTCCCATGGGGGTTTCTACGAGCAGTACTTC.

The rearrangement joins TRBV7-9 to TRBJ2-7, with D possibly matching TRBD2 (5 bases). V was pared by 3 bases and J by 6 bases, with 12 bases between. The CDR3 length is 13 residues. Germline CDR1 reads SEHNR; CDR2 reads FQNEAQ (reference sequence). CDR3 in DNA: TGTGCCAGCAGCTTGGTCCTACGGGGCGAGCAGTACTTC. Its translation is CASSLVLRGEQYF.

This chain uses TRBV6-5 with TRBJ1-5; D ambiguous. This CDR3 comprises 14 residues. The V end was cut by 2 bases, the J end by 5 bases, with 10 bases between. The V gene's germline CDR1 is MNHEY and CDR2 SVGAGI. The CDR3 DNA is TGTGCCAGCAGTTACGTCGGGGTGGATCAGCCCCAGCATTTT. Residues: CASSYVGVDQPQHF.

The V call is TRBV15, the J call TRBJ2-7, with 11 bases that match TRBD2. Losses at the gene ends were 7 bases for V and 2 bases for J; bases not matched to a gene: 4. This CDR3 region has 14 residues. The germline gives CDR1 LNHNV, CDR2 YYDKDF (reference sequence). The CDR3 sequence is CATKTSGTTYEQYF. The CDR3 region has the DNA TGTGCCACCAAGACTAGCGGGACTACCTACGAGCAGTACTTC.

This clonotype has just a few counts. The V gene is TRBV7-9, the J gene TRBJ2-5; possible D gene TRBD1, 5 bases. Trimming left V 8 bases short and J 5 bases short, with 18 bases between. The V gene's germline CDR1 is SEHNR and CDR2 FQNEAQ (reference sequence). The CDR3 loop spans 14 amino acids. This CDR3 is CASGDVLQVETQYF. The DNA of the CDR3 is TGTGCCAGCGGAGACGTTTTACAGGTCGAGACCCAGTACTTC.

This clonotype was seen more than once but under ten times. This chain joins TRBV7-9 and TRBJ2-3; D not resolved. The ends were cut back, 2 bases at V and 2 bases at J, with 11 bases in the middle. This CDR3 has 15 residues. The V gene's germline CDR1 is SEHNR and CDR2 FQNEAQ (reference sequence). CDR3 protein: CASSLRRLVTDTQYF. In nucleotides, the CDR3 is TGTGCCAGCAGCTTAAGACGGCTGGTCACAGATACGCAGTATTTT.

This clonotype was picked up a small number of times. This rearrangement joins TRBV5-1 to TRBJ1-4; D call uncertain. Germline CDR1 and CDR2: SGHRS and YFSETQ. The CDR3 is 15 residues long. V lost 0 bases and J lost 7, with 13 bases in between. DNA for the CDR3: TGCGCCAGCAGCTTGGTGACAACCGGAACTGAAAAACTGTTTTTT. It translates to CASSLVTTGTEKLFF.

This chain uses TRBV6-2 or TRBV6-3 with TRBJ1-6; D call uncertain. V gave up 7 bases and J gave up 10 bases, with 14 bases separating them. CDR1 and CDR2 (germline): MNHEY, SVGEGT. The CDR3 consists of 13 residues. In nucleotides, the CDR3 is TGTGCCAGCAACCATCCGGATGAATCACCCCTCCACTTT. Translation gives CASNHPDESPLHF.

DNA of the CDR3: TGCGCCAGCAGCGCCGGGACAGGAGCTAACTATGGCTACACCTTC. Protein sequence: CASSAGTGANYGYTF. The chain is built from TRBV4-3 and TRBJ1-2; 8 bases line up with TRBD1. The junction had 5 bases not matched to a gene; V was cut back by 5 bases and J by 0 bases. The CDR3 length is 15 residues. The germline CDR1 and CDR2 sequences are LGHNA and YSLEER.

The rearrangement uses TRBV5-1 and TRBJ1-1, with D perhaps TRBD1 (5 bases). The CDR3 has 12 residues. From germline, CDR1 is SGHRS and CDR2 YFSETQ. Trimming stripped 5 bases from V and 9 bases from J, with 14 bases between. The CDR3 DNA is TGCGCCAGCAGTTATACCGGGACTAAAGCTTTCTTT. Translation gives CASSYTGTKAFF. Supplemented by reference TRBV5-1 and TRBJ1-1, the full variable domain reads KAGVTQTPRYLIKTRGQQVTLSCSPISGHRSVSWYQQTPGQGLQFLFEYFSETQRNKGNFPGRFSGRQFSNSRSEMNVSTLELGDSALYLCASSYTGTKAFFGQGTRLTVV.